The T cell receptor (beta chain) described here comes from a study of CD8+CD57+ T cells in acquired aplastic anemia. Study information: An average of roughly 3 ug of DNA was obtained from sorted CD4+ and CD8+ cells. Whole-study results and caveats: CD8+ Simpson's diversity showed no significant patient-control difference. The number of CD8+ CDR3 sequences shared by patients and controls was roughly 30.

V lost 0 bases and J lost 2; bases outside the gene matches: 5. CDR1 and CDR2 from the germline V gene are SGHRS and YFSETQ. The length of the CDR3 is 16 residues. As concerns this clonotype: Its antigen remains unknown.

Genomic DNA, serving as template, underwent TCR beta VDJ and CDR3 profiling. TCRdb used MiXCR to reprocess the reads, holding one entry per CDR3 protein. Of 75,000 to 100,000 distinct CDR3 sequences in the sample, less than 75% were seen once. Patients chosen for sequencing had shown CD8+CD57+ cell expansion by flow cytometry. Every one of the patients had aplastic anemia (severe, acquired). This chain uses TRBV5-1 with TRBJ2-3; TRBD1 matches 8 bases. This sequence was found in a human donor with aplastic anemia. The sample was sorted CD4+, CD8+, or CD8+CD57+ T cells (not recorded which) from PBMCs. DNA for the CDR3: TGCGCCAGCAGCTTGGGGTGGGACAGGTACACAGATACGCAGTATTTT. Amino acids: CASSLGWDRYTDTQYF.